A single sample gave rise to the 8 T cell receptor beta chains below, sequenced in a study of CD8 T cells in ankylosing spondylitis. Via MiXCR, TCRdb re-called the 5' RACE reads, giving one row per CDR3 protein. The sample holds 500,000 or so distinct CDR3 sequences; over 4% are singletons and the top ten take around 3.5%. The study's findings and limits: Among TCR beta sequences, a motif of fewer than 10 highly homologous variants appeared characteristic of ankylosing spondylitis blood.

Their antigens remain unidentified. Sequenced material: blood, either unsorted or a sorted T cell fraction (not recorded which). All receptors derive from a male donor with ankylosing spondylitis.

This clonotype was counted many times. One junction end disagrees with the germline gene, perhaps due to a read error. The chain has TRBV7-9 and TRBJ2-7, with 7 bases matching TRBD1. CDR3 length: 12 residues. Germline CDR1 is SEHNR and CDR2 is FQNEAQ (reference sequence). CDR3 protein: CASSSSDRALTF. In nucleotides, the CDR3 is TGTGCCAGCAGCTCGAGCGACAGGGCCCTTACTTTC. The full variable domain, completed using reference TRBV7-9 and TRBJ2-7, is DTGVSQNPRHKITKRGQNVTFRCDPISEHNRLYWYRQTLGQGPEFLTYFQNEAQLEKSRLLSDRFSAERPKGSFSTLEIQRTEQGDSAMYLCASSSSDRALTFGPGTRLTVT.

This clonotype came up many times. The chain links TRBV20-1 to TRBJ1-5; D not resolved. CDR3 length equals 12 residues. CDR1 and CDR2 from the germline V gene are DFQATT and SNEGSKA (reference sequence). V shed 5 bases and J shed 6 bases, with 11 bases lying between them. DNA of the CDR3: TGCAGTGCTCGAAAAGGAGTTCAGCCCCAGCATTTT. Translation: CSARKGVQPQHF.

This clonotype showed up many times. As DNA, the CDR3 is TGTGCCAGCAGCCCGACAGGAAACACCATATATTTT. It codes for CASSPTGNTIYF. The gene calls are TRBV7-2 and TRBJ1-3; D is unresolved. CDR3 length: 12 residues. V was cut by 5 bases and J by 4 bases, with 6 bases left in between. Germline V CDR1 and CDR2: SGHTA, FQGNSA.

DNA of the CDR3: TGTGCCAGCAGCTTAGGTGCCGGGACTCCGAGAGATACGCAGTATTTT. Translated: CASSLGAGTPRDTQYF. The rearrangement uses TRBV11-2 and TRBJ2-3, with a weak D call TRBD2 (6 bases). Germline-derived CDR1 and CDR2 are SGHAT and FQNNGV. This CDR3 is 16 amino acids long. Trimming took off 1 base at V and 5 bases at J, with 16 bases between the two ends.

The chain has TRBV6-2 or TRBV6-3 and TRBJ2-7; weak D call: TRBD2 (5 bases). V was cut by 6 bases and J by 3 bases, with 15 bases left in between. The germline V gene has CDR1 MNHEY and CDR2 SVGEGT. The CDR3 totals 14 residues. DNA of the CDR3: TGTGCCAGCAGGGCCTGGGAGAGGGTCTACGAGCAGTACTTC. Protein product: CASRAWERVYEQYF.

This clonotype was counted ten times or more. The rearrangement uses TRBV20-1 and TRBJ2-5; 8 bases agree with TRBD1. This CDR3 region has 14 residues. V was pared by 5 bases and J by 5 bases, with 10 bases of the junction left unmatched. Germline lookup yields CDR1 DFQATT and CDR2 SNEGSKA (reference sequence). The CDR3 reads CSADGQGSWETQYF. In DNA form, the CDR3 reads TGCAGTGCTGACGGACAGGGAAGTTGGGAGACCCAGTACTTC.

This clonotype was counted ten times or more. CDR3 DNA: TGTGCCAGCAGCCTTGGTAGTCCGGTTACTGAAGCTTTCTTT. This translates into CASSLGSPVTEAFF. This chain joins TRBV5-6 and TRBJ1-1; D not certain. The V and J ends lost 4 bases and 5 bases respectively, with 15 bases between them. Germline V gene sequence: CDR1 SGHDT, CDR2 YYEEEE. The CDR3 totals 14 residues.

This clonotype has ten or more counts. This chain links TRBV20-1 with TRBJ1-1; no clear D. CDR1 is DFQATT, CDR2 SNEGSKA, per germline (reference sequence). V lost 0 bases and J 1 base, leaving 0 bases between the germline ends. The CDR3 contains 11 residues. The CDR3 bases are TGCAGTGCTAGAGAGAACACTGAAGCTTTCTTT. Translated: CSARENTEAFF.